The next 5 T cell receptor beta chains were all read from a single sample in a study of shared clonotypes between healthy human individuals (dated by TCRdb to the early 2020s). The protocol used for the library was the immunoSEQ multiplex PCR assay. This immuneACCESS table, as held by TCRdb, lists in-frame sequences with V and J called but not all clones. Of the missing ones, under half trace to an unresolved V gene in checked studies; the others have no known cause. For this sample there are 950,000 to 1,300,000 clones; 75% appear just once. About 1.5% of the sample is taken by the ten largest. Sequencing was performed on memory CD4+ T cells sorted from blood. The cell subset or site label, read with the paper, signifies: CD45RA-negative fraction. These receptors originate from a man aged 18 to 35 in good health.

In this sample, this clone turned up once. The CDR3 is CASSPSTSGPSYEQYF. The CDR3 DNA reads TGTGCCAGCAGCCCCTCTACTAGCGGCCCCTCCTACGAGCAGTACTTC. The gene calls are TRBV5-4 and TRBJ2-7; TRBD2 aligns across 8 bases. The germline gives CDR1 SGHNT, CDR2 YYREEE (reference sequence). Trimming removed 4 bases from V and 0 bases from J; junction bases left unmatched: 9. The CDR3 consists of 16 residues.

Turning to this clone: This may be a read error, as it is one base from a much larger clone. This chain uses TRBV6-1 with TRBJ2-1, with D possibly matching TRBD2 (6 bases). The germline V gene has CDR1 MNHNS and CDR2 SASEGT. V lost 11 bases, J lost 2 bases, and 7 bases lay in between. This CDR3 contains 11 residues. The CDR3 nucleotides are TGTGCCTGCGGGGCCTACAATGAGCAGTTCTTC. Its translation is CACGAYNEQFF.

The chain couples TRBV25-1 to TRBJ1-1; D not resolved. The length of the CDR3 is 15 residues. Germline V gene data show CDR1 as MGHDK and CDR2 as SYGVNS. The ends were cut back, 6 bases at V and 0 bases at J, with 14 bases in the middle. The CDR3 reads CASSLNKPLNTEAFF. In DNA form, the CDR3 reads TGTGCCAGCAGCCTAAACAAACCTTTGAACACTGAAGCTTTCTTT.

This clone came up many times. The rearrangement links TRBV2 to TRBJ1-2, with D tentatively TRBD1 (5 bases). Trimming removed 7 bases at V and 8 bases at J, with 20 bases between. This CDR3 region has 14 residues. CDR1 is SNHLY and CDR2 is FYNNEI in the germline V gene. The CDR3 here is CASILEGGRGGYTF. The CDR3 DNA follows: TGTGCCAGCATCCTCGAGGGTGGCCGGGGGGGCTACACCTTC.

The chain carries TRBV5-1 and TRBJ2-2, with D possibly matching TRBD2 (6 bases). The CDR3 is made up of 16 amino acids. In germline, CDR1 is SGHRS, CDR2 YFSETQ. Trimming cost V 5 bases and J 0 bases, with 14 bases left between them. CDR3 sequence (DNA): TGCGCCAGCAGGCGGAGGGACTCTTCGAACACCGGGGAGCTGTTTTTT. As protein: CASRRRDSSNTGELFF.